This T cell receptor beta chain was identified during a study of blood T cells in healthy people across ages. Study at large: The template switching approach captured approximately one barcoded beta molecule for every two T cells. Study conclusions and caveats: More naive CD4+ cells and higher diversity were found in long-lived than in aged donors.

A word on this clonotype: Antigen specificity is unknown.

For the second PCR, which ran for about 6 to 11 cycles, a sample-barcoded 5' primer and a J-beta primer mix were used. MiXCR, applied by TCRdb to the 5' RACE reads, yields one record per CDR3 protein. This table holds some 1.7 million distinct CDR3 sequences, 28% found once. Germline trimming cut 7 bases from V and 5 bases from J; bases unmatched to any gene: 5. The germline V gene encodes CDR1 DFQATT and CDR2 SNEGSKA (reference sequence). The CDR3 sequence is 13 residues long. The individuals who served as donors were healthy Caucasians living in Russia, aged about 6 to 100. The clonotype comes from a woman in her twenties or thirties in good health. The sequencing sample was made of blood. The chain has TRBV20-1 and TRBJ2-1; TRBD2 matches at 10 bases. Written as DNA, the CDR3 is TGCAGTGACCTTGGACTAGCGGACAATGAGCAGTTCTTC. It encodes CSDLGLADNEQFF.